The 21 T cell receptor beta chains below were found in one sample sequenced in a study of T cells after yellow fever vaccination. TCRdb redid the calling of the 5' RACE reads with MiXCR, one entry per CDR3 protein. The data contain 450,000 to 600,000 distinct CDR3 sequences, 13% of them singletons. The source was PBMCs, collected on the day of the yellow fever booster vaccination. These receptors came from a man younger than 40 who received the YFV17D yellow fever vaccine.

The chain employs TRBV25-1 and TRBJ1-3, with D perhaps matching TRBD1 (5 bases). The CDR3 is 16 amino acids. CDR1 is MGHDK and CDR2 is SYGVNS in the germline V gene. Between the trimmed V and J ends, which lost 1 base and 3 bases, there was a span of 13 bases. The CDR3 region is CASSEFLGAFGNTIYF. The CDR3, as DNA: TGTGCCAGCAGTGAATTTCTAGGGGCGTTTGGAAACACCATATATTTT.

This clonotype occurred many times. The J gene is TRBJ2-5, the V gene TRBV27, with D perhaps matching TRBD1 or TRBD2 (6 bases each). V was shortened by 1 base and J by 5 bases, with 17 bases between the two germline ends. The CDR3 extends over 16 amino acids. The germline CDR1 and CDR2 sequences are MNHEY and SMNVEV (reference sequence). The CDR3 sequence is CASSLYGGLSGETQYF. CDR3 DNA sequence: TGTGCCAGCAGTTTATACGGGGGCCTTTCGGGTGAGACCCAGTACTTC.

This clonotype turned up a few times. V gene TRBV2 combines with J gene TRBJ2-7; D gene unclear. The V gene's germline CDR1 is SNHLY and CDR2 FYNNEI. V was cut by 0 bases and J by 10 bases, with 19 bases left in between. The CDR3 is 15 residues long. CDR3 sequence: CASSEAGTGFGGQYF. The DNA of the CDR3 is TGTGCCAGCAGTGAAGCGGGCACCGGCTTTGGTGGACAGTACTTC.

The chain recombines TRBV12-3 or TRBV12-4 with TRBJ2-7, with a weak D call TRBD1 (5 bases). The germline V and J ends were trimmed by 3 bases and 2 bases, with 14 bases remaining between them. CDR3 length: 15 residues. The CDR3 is CASSLGQLLAYEQYF. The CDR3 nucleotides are TGTGCCAGCAGTTTGGGGCAGCTCCTCGCCTACGAGCAGTACTTC.

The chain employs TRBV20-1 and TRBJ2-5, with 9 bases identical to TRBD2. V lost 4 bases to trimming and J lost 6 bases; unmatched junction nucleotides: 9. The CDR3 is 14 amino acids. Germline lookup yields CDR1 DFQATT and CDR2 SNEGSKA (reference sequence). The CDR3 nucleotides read TGCAGTGCTATTACATTTAGCGGGAGAAAGACCCAGTACTTC. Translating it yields CSAITFSGRKTQYF.

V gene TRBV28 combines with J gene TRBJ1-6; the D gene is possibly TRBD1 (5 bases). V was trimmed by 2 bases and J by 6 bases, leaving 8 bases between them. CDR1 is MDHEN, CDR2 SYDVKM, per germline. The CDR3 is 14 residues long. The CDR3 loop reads CASSLGGSNSPLHF. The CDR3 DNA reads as TGTGCCAGCAGTTTAGGGGGTTCTAATTCACCCCTCCACTTT.

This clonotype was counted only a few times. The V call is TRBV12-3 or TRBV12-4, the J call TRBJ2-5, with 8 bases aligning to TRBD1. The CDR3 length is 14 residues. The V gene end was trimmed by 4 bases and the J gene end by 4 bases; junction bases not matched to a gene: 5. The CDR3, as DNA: TGTGCCAGCAGTTCGGGACAGGAGGTAGAGACCCAGTACTTC. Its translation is CASSSGQEVETQYF.

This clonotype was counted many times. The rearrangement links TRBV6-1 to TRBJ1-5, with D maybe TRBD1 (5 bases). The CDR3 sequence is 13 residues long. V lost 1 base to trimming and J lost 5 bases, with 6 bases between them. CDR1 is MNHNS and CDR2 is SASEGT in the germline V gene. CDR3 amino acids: CASSEGGDQPQHF. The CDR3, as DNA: TGTGCCAGCAGTGAAGGGGGCGATCAGCCCCAGCATTTT.

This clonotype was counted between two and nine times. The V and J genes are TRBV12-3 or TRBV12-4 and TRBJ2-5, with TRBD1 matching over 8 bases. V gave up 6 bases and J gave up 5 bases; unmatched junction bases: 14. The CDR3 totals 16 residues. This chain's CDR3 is CASRSAATGVGETQYF. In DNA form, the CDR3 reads TGTGCCAGCAGATCGGCCGCGACAGGGGTGGGGGAGACCCAGTACTTC.

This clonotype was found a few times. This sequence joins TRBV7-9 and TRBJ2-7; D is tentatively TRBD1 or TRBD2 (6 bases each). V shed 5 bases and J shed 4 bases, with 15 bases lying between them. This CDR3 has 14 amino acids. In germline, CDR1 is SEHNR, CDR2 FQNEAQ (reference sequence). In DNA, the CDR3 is TGTGCCAGCAGCGGGGGGCTTTCGGGGTACGAGCAGTACTTC. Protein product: CASSGGLSGYEQYF.

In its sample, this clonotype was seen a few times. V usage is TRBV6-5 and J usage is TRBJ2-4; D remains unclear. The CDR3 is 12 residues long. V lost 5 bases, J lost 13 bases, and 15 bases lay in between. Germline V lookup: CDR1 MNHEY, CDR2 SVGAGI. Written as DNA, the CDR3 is TGTGCCAGCAGTATGTCCAGACACCCACAGTACTTC. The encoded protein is CASSMSRHPQYF.

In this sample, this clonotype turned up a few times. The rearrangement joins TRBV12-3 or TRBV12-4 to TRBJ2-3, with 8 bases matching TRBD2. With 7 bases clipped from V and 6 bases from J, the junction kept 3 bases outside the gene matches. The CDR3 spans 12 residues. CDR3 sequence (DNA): TGTGCCAGCAACCGGGGGGGGGATACGCAGTATTTT. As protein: CASNRGGDTQYF.

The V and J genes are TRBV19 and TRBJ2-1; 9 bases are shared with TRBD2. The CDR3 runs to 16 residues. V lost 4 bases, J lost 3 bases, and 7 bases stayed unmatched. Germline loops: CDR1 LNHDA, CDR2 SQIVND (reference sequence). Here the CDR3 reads CASSKIAGALYNEQFF. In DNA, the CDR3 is TGTGCCAGTAGTAAGATAGCGGGAGCACTCTACAATGAGCAGTTCTTC.

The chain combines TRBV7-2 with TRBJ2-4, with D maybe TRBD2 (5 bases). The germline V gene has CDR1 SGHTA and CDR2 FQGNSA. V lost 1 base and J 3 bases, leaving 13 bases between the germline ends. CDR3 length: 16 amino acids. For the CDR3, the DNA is TGTGCCAGCAGCTTAGGATTTGCGGGCGGCAAAAACATTCAGTACTTC. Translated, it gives CASSLGFAGGKNIQYF. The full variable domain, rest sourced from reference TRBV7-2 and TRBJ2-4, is GAGVSQSPSNKVTEKGKDVELRCDPISGHTALYWYRQSLGQGLEFLIYFQGNSAPDKSGLPSDRFSAERTGGSVSTLTIQRTQQEDSAVYLCASSLGFAGGKNIQYFGAGTRLSVL.

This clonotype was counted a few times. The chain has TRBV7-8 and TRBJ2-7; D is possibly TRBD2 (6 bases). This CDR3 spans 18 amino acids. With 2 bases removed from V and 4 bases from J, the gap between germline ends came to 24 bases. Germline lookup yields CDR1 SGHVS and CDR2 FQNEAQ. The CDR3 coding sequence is TGTGCCAGCAGCTTAAGAAGTTACGCGGGAACTATAGGGTACGAGCAGTACTTC. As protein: CASSLRSYAGTIGYEQYF.

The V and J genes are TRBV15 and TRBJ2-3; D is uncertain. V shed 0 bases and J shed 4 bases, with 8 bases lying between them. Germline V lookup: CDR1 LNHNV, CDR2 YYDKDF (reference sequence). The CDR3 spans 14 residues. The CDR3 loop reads CATSRDQSPDTQYF. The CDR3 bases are TGTGCCACCAGCAGAGATCAGAGCCCAGATACGCAGTATTTT.

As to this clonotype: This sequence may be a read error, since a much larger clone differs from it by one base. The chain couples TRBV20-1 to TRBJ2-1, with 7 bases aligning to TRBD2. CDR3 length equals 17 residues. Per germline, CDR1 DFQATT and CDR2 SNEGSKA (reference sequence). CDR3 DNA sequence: TGCAGTGCTGGAGATTACGACGGGAGGACGTCCTACAATGAGCAGTTCTTC. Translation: CSAGDYDGRTSYNEQFF.

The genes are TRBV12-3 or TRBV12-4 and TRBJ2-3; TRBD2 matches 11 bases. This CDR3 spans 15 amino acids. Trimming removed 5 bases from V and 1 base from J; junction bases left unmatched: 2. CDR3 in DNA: TGTGCCAGCAGTGATAGCGGGAGGGGCACAGATACGCAGTATTTT. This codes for CASSDSGRGTDTQYF.

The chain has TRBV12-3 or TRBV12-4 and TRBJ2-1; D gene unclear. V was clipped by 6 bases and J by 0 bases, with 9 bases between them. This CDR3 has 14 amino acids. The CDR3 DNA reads TGTGCCAGCAGAAGCGAAAGCTCCTACAATGAGCAGTTCTTC. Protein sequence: CASRSESSYNEQFF.

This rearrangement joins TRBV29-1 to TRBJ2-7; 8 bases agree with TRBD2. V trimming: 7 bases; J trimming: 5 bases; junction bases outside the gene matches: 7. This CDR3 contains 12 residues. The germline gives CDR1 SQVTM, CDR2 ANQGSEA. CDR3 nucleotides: TGCAGCGCAACTAGCGGATCTGACGAGCAGTACTTC. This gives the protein CSATSGSDEQYF.

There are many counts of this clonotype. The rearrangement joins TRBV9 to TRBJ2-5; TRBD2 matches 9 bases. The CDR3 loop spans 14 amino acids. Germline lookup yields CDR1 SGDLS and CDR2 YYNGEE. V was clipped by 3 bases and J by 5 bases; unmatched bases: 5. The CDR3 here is CASSGGLAGETQYF. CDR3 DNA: TGTGCCAGCAGCGGGGGCCTAGCGGGGGAGACCCAGTACTTC.